The 30 T cell receptor beta chains below were found in one sample sequenced in a study of blood T cell repertoires in COVID-19. TCRdb keeps only in-frame clones here, not all; method: immunoSEQ multiplex PCR. In the table there are roughly 240,000 clones, around 80% of which are singletons. Source material: peripheral blood. The origin of the receptors is a middle-aged man who had recovered from COVID-19.

The V gene is TRBV29-1, the J gene TRBJ1-2; D is uncertain. Germline V lookup: CDR1 SQVTM, CDR2 ANQGSEA. Deletions cut 0 bases from V and 6 bases from J, with 8 bases between. The CDR3 extends over 12 amino acids. The CDR3 loop reads CSVEDTVDGYTF. The CDR3 DNA sequence: TGCAGCGTTGAAGACACAGTCGATGGCTACACCTTC.

This chain uses TRBV18 with TRBJ2-7, with D possibly TRBD2 on 5 matching bases. V gave up 3 bases and J gave up 0 bases, with 18 bases separating them. CDR3 size: 17 residues. Germline CDR1 KGHSH, CDR2 LQKENI. The CDR3 spells CASSPLSEGPGSYEQYF. The CDR3 DNA sequence: TGTGCCAGCTCACCCCTTTCTGAGGGTCCGGGCTCCTACGAGCAGTACTTC.

The chain combines TRBV10-3 with TRBJ1-2; D is uncertain. Between the trimmed V and J ends, which lost 4 bases and 2 bases, there was a span of 5 bases. CDR1 is ENHRY and CDR2 is SYGVKD in the germline V gene. The CDR3 has 12 amino acids. The CDR3 coding sequence is TGTGCCATCAGTGGGGCAAACTATGGCTACACCTTC. Translating gives CAISGANYGYTF.

The chain is built from TRBV19 and TRBJ2-7; 9 bases line up with TRBD1. CDR3 length: 15 amino acids. Germline loops: CDR1 LNHDA, CDR2 SQIVND (reference sequence). V lost 4 bases, J lost 5 bases, and 9 bases stayed unmatched. CDR3 nucleotide sequence: TGTGCCAGTAGTACGACGGGGACAGGGTCTAACGAGCAGTACTTC. It yields the protein CASSTTGTGSNEQYF.

The gene calls are TRBV6-5 and TRBJ2-7; possibly TRBD1 for D (5 bases). The CDR3 runs to 15 residues. The germline V gene encodes CDR1 MNHEY and CDR2 SVGAGI. The V end was cut by 6 bases, the J end by 0 bases, with 15 bases between. The CDR3 sequence is CASSKPRESSYEQYF. In nucleotides, the CDR3 is TGTGCCAGCAGCAAACCCAGGGAAAGCTCCTACGAGCAGTACTTC.

The chain combines TRBV7-8 with TRBJ1-4; tentatively, D is TRBD1 (5 bases). This CDR3 has 14 residues. Trimming removed 4 bases from V and 6 bases from J, with 12 bases in between. In germline, CDR1 is SGHVS, CDR2 FQNEAQ. The CDR3 reads CASSYGGGDEKLFF. In DNA form, the CDR3 reads TGTGCCAGCAGCTACGGGGGGGGTGATGAAAAACTGTTTTTT.

V usage is TRBV7-2 and J usage is TRBJ2-3, with TRBD2 identical over 11 bases. Germline V CDR1 and CDR2: SGHTA, FQGNSA. This CDR3 has 17 residues. V was pared by 1 base and J by 3 bases, with 6 bases of the junction left unmatched. CDR3 sequence reads: CASSLVLAGGFTDTQYF. The CDR3 DNA reads TGTGCCAGCAGCTTAGTTCTAGCGGGAGGTTTTACAGATACGCAGTATTTT.

V is TRBV3-1 (or the pseudogene TRBV3-2) and J is TRBJ1-2; no definite D call. The CDR3 is 17 amino acids. Germline values: CDR1 LGHDT, CDR2 YNNKEL (reference sequence). Trimming left V 4 bases short and J 4 bases short, with 22 bases between. The DNA for the CDR3 is TGTGCCAGCAGCCTTCGGGAGCGGGTAAGGCCCCTCTATGGCTACACCTTC. Its protein product is CASSLRERVRPLYGYTF.

V gene TRBV4-3 combines with J gene TRBJ2-7, with 12 bases matching TRBD2. The CDR3 is made up of 18 amino acids. V was clipped by 1 base and J by 0 bases; unmatched bases: 7. The germline V gene has CDR1 LGHNA and CDR2 YSLEER. The CDR3 region has the DNA TGCGCCAGCAGCCAAGGACTAGCGGGAGAGGCCCTCTCCTACGAGCAGTACTTC. Protein sequence: CASSQGLAGEALSYEQYF.

The V and J genes are TRBV27 and TRBJ1-2; D uncertain. CDR3 size: 13 residues. V shed 8 bases and J shed 5 bases, with 15 bases lying between them. Per germline, CDR1 MNHEY and CDR2 SMNVEV (reference sequence). The CDR3 here is CASGLQVDYGYTF. Written as DNA, the CDR3 is TGTGCCAGCGGGTTGCAGGTTGATTATGGCTACACCTTC.

V and J are TRBV5-1 and TRBJ2-5; TRBD2 aligns across 7 bases. CDR1 SGHRS and CDR2 YFSETQ come from the germline V gene. The CDR3 length is 16 residues. V shed 4 bases, J shed 2 bases, and the junction held 11 bases outside the gene matches. The CDR3 spells CASSPGAAAGQETQYF. The CDR3, as DNA: TGCGCCAGCAGCCCGGGCGCCGCAGCGGGGCAAGAGACCCAGTACTTC.

The table lists this clone with a count of one. The rearrangement uses TRBV27 and TRBJ2-3; 7 bases line up with TRBD1. Per the germline V gene, CDR1 is MNHEY and CDR2 is SMNVEV (reference sequence). CDR3 length: 14 residues. The V gene end was trimmed by 5 bases and the J gene end by 2 bases; junction bases not matched to a gene: 4. This CDR3 reads CASSQGQTTDTQYF. The CDR3 bases are TGTGCCAGCAGTCAGGGACAGACCACAGATACGCAGTATTTT.

V and J are TRBV3-1 (or the pseudogene TRBV3-2) and TRBJ1-6; a possible D gene is TRBD1 (5 bases). The germline V gene encodes CDR1 LGHDT and CDR2 YNNKEL (reference sequence). The CDR3 totals 16 residues. The V end was cut by 2 bases, the J end by 3 bases, with 11 bases between. In DNA form, the CDR3 reads TGTGCCAGCAGCCAACCCGCAGGGTTCTATAATTCACCCCTCCACTTT. Translation gives CASSQPAGFYNSPLHF.

The V call is TRBV5-5, the J call TRBJ1-1; a possible D gene is TRBD1 (5 bases). Germline V CDR1 and CDR2: SGHKS, YYEKEE (reference sequence). Trimming cost V 1 base and J 0 bases, with 13 bases left between them. CDR3 length: 16 amino acids. DNA for the CDR3: TGTGCCAGCAGCTTGTATGGGGGGGTTATGAACACTGAAGCTTTCTTT. Its translation: CASSLYGGVMNTEAFF.

This chain joins TRBV30 and TRBJ1-5; D perhaps matches TRBD1 (5 bases). The CDR3 is made up of 15 amino acids. Trimming removed 3 bases from V and 6 bases from J, with 18 bases in between. CDR1 is GTSNPN and CDR2 is SVGIG in the germline V gene (reference sequence). CDR3 sequence reads: CAWSLWGGSSQPQHF. CDR3 coding DNA: TGTGCCTGGAGCCTCTGGGGGGGATCCAGTCAGCCCCAGCATTTT.

This clone was seen once. The chain employs TRBV7-2 and TRBJ2-5, with 8 positions matching TRBD2. Germline lookup yields CDR1 SGHTA and CDR2 FQGNSA. Trimming took 2 bases from V and 6 from J; bases not matched to a gene: 5. There are 14 residues in the CDR3. Here the CDR3 DNA reads TGTGCCAGCAGCTTATCCCGGGGGGGCCAGACCCAGTACTTC. Its translation is CASSLSRGGQTQYF.

CDR3 DNA: TGTGCCAGCAATTGGCAGGGGGGCACCGGGGAGCTGTTTTTT. This codes for CASNWQGGTGELFF. This chain connects TRBV6-5 to TRBJ2-2; TRBD1 is a possible D gene (7 bases). CDR3 length equals 14 residues. CDR1 is MNHEY, CDR2 SVGAGI, per germline. Trimming took off 7 bases at V and 4 bases at J, with 13 bases between the two ends.

The chain links TRBV10-3 to TRBJ1-6; D not certain. Trimming took 6 bases from V and 7 from J, leaving 19 bases between them. CDR1 is ENHRY and CDR2 is SYGVKD in the germline V gene. The CDR3 is 16 residues long. CDR3: CAIRAADPGGNSPLHF. The DNA for the CDR3 is TGTGCCATCAGGGCCGCGGACCCAGGAGGCAATTCACCCCTCCACTTT.

Only one count was recorded for this clone. The V call is TRBV27, the J call TRBJ2-2; weak D call: TRBD2 (6 bases). The V gene's germline CDR1 is MNHEY and CDR2 SMNVEV (reference sequence). Trimming pared 3 bases from V and 0 bases from J, leaving 17 bases between. This CDR3 spans 18 amino acids. The CDR3 nucleotides read TGTGCCAGCAGTTTTCGGATCCCGGGACTCGCGAACACCGGGGAGCTGTTTTTT. Its protein is CASSFRIPGLANTGELFF.

As DNA, the CDR3 is TGTGCCAGCAGCCCCCCGGCGGGACAGAACAATGAAAAACTGTTTTTT. It encodes CASSPPAGQNNEKLFF. V gene TRBV7-2 combines with J gene TRBJ1-4, with 7 nucleotides matching TRBD1. The germline V gene encodes CDR1 SGHTA and CDR2 FQGNSA. After removal of 5 bases from V and 5 bases from J, the junction contained 11 bases not matched to a gene. This CDR3 comprises 16 residues.

The chain links TRBV5-1 to TRBJ1-1; D ambiguous. Germline values: CDR1 SGHRS, CDR2 YFSETQ. Trimming took off 1 base at V and 1 base at J, with 8 bases between the two ends. The length of the CDR3 is 14 residues. The CDR3 sequence: CASSLLATNTEAFF. The CDR3 nucleotides read TGCGCCAGCAGCTTGCTAGCGACGAACACTGAAGCTTTCTTT.

V and J are TRBV2 and TRBJ1-4; D is possibly TRBD1 (5 bases). The germline V and J ends were trimmed by 0 bases and 8 bases, with 13 bases remaining between them. The germline V gene encodes CDR1 SNHLY and CDR2 FYNNEI. CDR3 length: 15 amino acids. For the CDR3, the DNA is TGTGCCAGCAGTGAAGCGCTAGACAGACCGGAAAAACTGTTTTTT. This encodes CASSEALDRPEKLFF.

The V gene is TRBV4-1, the J gene TRBJ2-1, with 8 bases matching TRBD2. The CDR3 runs 16 residues. V trimming: 0 bases; J trimming: 4 bases; junction bases outside the gene matches: 5. The germline V gene encodes CDR1 MGHRA and CDR2 YSYEKL. DNA of the CDR3: TGCGCCAGCAGCCAAGAAGAAAGCGGGGGTTACAATGAGCAGTTCTTC. Translation gives CASSQEESGGYNEQFF.

V gene TRBV5-4 combines with J gene TRBJ2-3, with D unresolved. The CDR3 covers 14 residues. Germline V gene data show CDR1 as SGHNT and CDR2 as YYREEE (reference sequence). Trimming took 0 bases from V and 2 from J, leaving 7 bases between them. For the CDR3, the DNA is TGTGCCAGCAGCTTGGCATACTACACAGATACGCAGTATTTT. Translating it yields CASSLAYYTDTQYF.

The chain recombines TRBV15 with TRBJ1-1, with 10 nucleotides matching TRBD1. The germline V gene has CDR1 LNHNV and CDR2 YYDKDF (reference sequence). The V segment lost 0 bases and the J segment 6 bases; nucleotides outside the gene matches: 1. There are 14 residues in the CDR3. This CDR3 reads CATSRDGTGAEAFF. The CDR3 DNA reads as TGTGCCACCAGCAGAGATGGGACAGGGGCTGAAGCTTTCTTT.

This rearrangement joins TRBV7-9 to TRBJ1-1; maybe TRBD1 (6 bases). V was clipped by 5 bases and J by 11 bases, with 18 bases between them. Per germline, CDR1 SEHNR and CDR2 FQNEAQ (reference sequence). The CDR3 is made up of 13 amino acids. This chain's CDR3 is CASSQDSLRSAFF. The CDR3 DNA is TGTGCCAGCAGCCAGGACAGTTTAAGGTCGGCTTTCTTT.

This chain uses TRBV9 with TRBJ1-1, with D hard to call. Germline V gene data show CDR1 as SGDLS and CDR2 as YYNGEE. Trimming removed 2 bases from V and 3 bases from J, with 14 bases in between. The CDR3 length is 15 residues. The CDR3 sequence is CASSVGSVGYTEAFF. As DNA, the CDR3 is TGTGCCAGCAGCGTTGGTAGCGTGGGGTACACTGAAGCTTTCTTT.

Note on this clone: At one end the junction does not follow the germline gene, possibly because of a read error. The chain joins TRBV4-3 to TRBJ1-1, with 7 bases that match TRBD1. Looked up from germline, CDR1 is LGHNA and CDR2 is YSLEER. This CDR3 contains 13 residues. The CDR3: CASSPSGVGTANF. The CDR3 nucleotides read TGCGCCAGCAGCCCCAGCGGAGTAGGGACAGCCAACTTT.

The rearrangement uses TRBV10-3 and TRBJ2-7; the match to TRBD1 covers 8 bases. V lost 0 bases to trimming and J lost 7 bases; unmatched junction nucleotides: 5. The CDR3 has 14 residues. CDR1 and CDR2 (germline): ENHRY, SYGVKD. In nucleotides, the CDR3 is TGTGCCATCAGTGAGTCCGGGACAGGAGGGGAGCAGTACTTC. Translated, it gives CAISESGTGGEQYF.

The V gene is TRBV30, the J gene TRBJ2-2; TRBD2 matches at 10 bases. The J segment lost 6 bases and the V segment lost 5 bases, leaving 21 bases of the junction unmatched. Germline-derived CDR1 and CDR2 are GTSNPN and SVGIG (reference sequence). The CDR3 runs 19 residues. CDR3 loop: CAWLATRASGRFVSGELFF. CDR3 sequence (DNA): TGTGCCTGGCTGGCAACAAGGGCTAGCGGGAGATTCGTCTCCGGGGAGCTGTTTTTT.